The 5 T cell receptor beta chains in this list originate from one sample, sequenced in a study of T cell responses to AZD1222 COVID-19 vaccine. Clones were read by immunoSEQ multiplex PCR, and TCRdb kept only the in-frame ones, dropping some. The top ten hold approximately 7.9% of the sample, which has more than 100,000 clones, 92% seen once. Sequenced here: peripheral blood, sampled 28 days after the second AZD1222 dose. The receptors shown here come from an adult who received the AZD1222 COVID-19 vaccine.

V is TRBV6-8 and J is TRBJ2-4; D unclear. Deletions cut 4 bases from V and 0 bases from J, with 10 bases between. The CDR3 consists of 15 residues. Germline CDR1 is MNHGY and CDR2 is SAAAGT. This CDR3 is CASSSRWIAKNIQYF. CDR3 DNA sequence: TGTGCCAGCAGTTCCCGGTGGATAGCCAAAAACATTCAGTACTTC.

J is TRBJ2-3 and V is TRBV7-9, with D perhaps matching TRBD1 (5 bases). This CDR3 has 15 amino acids. The germline V and J ends were trimmed by 5 bases and 3 bases, with 15 bases remaining between them. Germline CDR1 SEHNR, CDR2 FQNEAQ (reference sequence). CDR3 region: CASSHRQQVTDTQYF. The DNA for the CDR3 is TGTGCCAGCAGCCATAGACAGCAAGTTACAGATACGCAGTATTTT.

In the case of this clone: The junction and the germline gene differ at one end; a read error may be behind it. The V and J genes are TRBV3-1 (or the pseudogene TRBV3-2) and TRBJ2-1, with 10 nucleotides matching TRBD1. Germline V lookup: CDR1 LGHDT, CDR2 YNNKEL (reference sequence). The CDR3 runs to 18 residues. This CDR3 reads CASRQGDRGSSSYNEQFF. The CDR3 coding sequence is TGTGCCAGCAGACAAGGGGACAGGGGATCGAGCTCCTACAATGAGCAGTTCTTC.

This chain connects TRBV6-5 to TRBJ1-4; possible D gene TRBD1, 5 bases. V was trimmed by 6 bases and J by 6 bases, leaving 17 bases between them. The CDR3 runs 15 residues. The germline V gene encodes CDR1 MNHEY and CDR2 SVGAGI. The CDR3 region is CASRRTGTVDEKLFF. CDR3 bases: TGTGCCAGCAGGCGTACCGGGACCGTTGATGAAAAACTGTTTTTT.

The gene calls are TRBV19 and TRBJ1-1; D remains ambiguous. The CDR3 extends over 10 amino acids. V was shortened by 7 bases and J by 3 bases, with 3 bases between the two germline ends. The germline V gene encodes CDR1 LNHDA and CDR2 SQIVND (reference sequence). CDR3 sequence: CASMDTEAFF. Written as DNA, the CDR3 is TGTGCCAGTATGGACACTGAAGCTTTCTTT.